These T cell receptor beta chains were read from a single sample in a study of blood T cell repertoires in COVID-19. The repertoire was sequenced with immunoSEQ multiplex PCR; TCRdb's copy has only in-frame clones and lacks some. The sample yields roughly 200,000 clones, about 90% seen once. The sequenced sample consisted of peripheral blood. The receptors were gathered from a man aged 18 to 30 with active or convalescent COVID-19. The CDR3 runs from the conserved cysteine through the conserved F or W. A D gene is named only where the DNA matches it firmly. Clone size is shown for a subset of rows, as once, few, many or a class of expanded clone.

d_gene | j_gene | abundance | v_gene | CDR3nt | CDR3aa
. | TRBJ1-5 | . | TRBV6-1 | TGTGCCAGCAGTGAAGCTAACAAAAATCAGCCCCAGCATTTT | CASSEANKNQPQHF
TRBD2 | TRBJ2-5 | . | TRBV3-1/TRBV3-2 | TGTGCCAGCAGCCCAAAGGTACCCGGGGGGGAGACCCAGTACTTC | CASSPKVPGGETQYF
. | TRBJ1-1 | . | TRBV7-9 | TGTGCCAGCAGCTCCCTCGGGGGAAGTCCCGGGGACACTGAAGCTTTCTTT | CASSSLGGSPGDTEAFF
. | TRBJ1-2 | . | TRBV7-2 | TGTGCCAGCAGCATCAACCTGCGTGACTATGGCTACACCTTC | CASSINLRDYGYTF
. | TRBJ2-1 | . | TRBV4-2 | TGTGCCAGCAGCCAAGGCGGAACTTCTAACTACAATGAGCAGTTCTTC | CASSQGGTSNYNEQFF
. | TRBJ1-4 | . | TRBV11-2 | TGTGCCAGCAGCTTCCTGGCGGGGGATGAAAAACTGTTTTTT | CASSFLAGDEKLFF
. | TRBJ2-2 | . | TRBV5-1 | TGCGCCAGCAGCTTCGGGAACACCGGGGAGCTGTTTTTT | CASSFGNTGELFF
TRBD1 | TRBJ2-5 | . | TRBV2 | TGTGCCAGCAGTGAAGGGCCCGGACAGGAGGAGACCCAGTACTTC | CASSEGPGQEETQYF
. | TRBJ1-1 | few | TRBV6-5 | TGTGCCAGCAGGACCTTCGGAGGGGTTGGCACTGAAGCTTTCTTT | CASRTFGGVGTEAFF
TRBD1 | TRBJ1-2 | . | TRBV19 | TGTGCCAGTAGTGCGCCCCCGGGACAGGGGGCGGGCTACACCTTC | CASSAPPGQGAGYTF
TRBD1 | TRBJ1-4 | . | TRBV11-2 | TGTGCCAGCAGCTTAGGGGACAGGGCGAATGAAAAACTGTTTTTT | CASSLGDRANEKLFF
. | TRBJ1-2 | . | TRBV9 | TGTGCCAGCAGCGTAGTCCCGACACCTAACTATGGCTACACCTTC | CASSVVPTPNYGYTF
. | TRBJ1-1 | few | TRBV18 | TGTGCCAGCTCGTCCGGTTCGAACACTGAAGCTTTCTTT | CASSSGSNTEAFF
. | TRBJ1-3 | . | TRBV27 | TGTGCCAGCAGTTCCTCTCGCTCTGGAAACACCATATATTTT | CASSSSRSGNTIYF
. | TRBJ2-7 | . | TRBV27 | TGTGCCTCCCGCGGGCACGACTCCTACGAGCAGTACTTC | CASRGHDSYEQYF
TRBD1 | TRBJ2-3 | . | TRBV25-1 | TGTGCCAGCAGTGAAGGCAGGGGGTGGGGAGATACGCAGTATTTT | CASSEGRGWGDTQYF
. | TRBJ2-2 | . | TRBV14 | TGTGCCAGCAGCCAAGTCCGTCCTAACACCGGGGAGCTGTTTTTT | CASSQVRPNTGELFF
. | TRBJ2-5 | . | TRBV19 | TGTGCCAGTACACGGAACGCTGGAGGGGAGACCCAGTACTTC | CASTRNAGGETQYF
. | TRBJ1-2 | . | TRBV3-1/TRBV3-2 | TGTGCCAGCAGCCAAGCGGGGTATGGCTACACCTTC | CASSQAGYGYTF
TRBD1 | TRBJ1-1 | . | TRBV27 | TGTGCCAGCAGGTCGGGACAGTTGAACACTGAAGCTTTCTTT | CASRSGQLNTEAFF
TRBD1 | TRBJ1-1 | . | TRBV11-3 | TGTGCCAGCAGCCCGGACAGGGGGCGGACTGAAGCTTTCTTT | CASSPDRGRTEAFF
. | TRBJ1-6 | . | TRBV30 | TGTGCCTGGAAGGGTCAGGGATGGTCACCCCTCCACTTT | CAWKGQGWSPLHF
. | TRBJ2-3 | . | TRBV7-2 | TGTGCCAGCAGCTTAGTCCCAGAAACAGATACGCAGTATTTT | CASSLVPETDTQYF
. | TRBJ1-6 | . | TRBV6-2/TRBV6-3 | TGTGCCAGCAGTTACGGGCCCGGAGGGTATTCACCCCTCCACTTT | CASSYGPGGYSPLHF
. | TRBJ1-2 | . | TRBV30 | TGTGCCTGGAGTGTAGGCAGGAACTATGGCTACACCTTC | CAWSVGRNYGYTF
. | TRBJ1-1 | . | TRBV4-1 | TGCGCCAGCAGCCAAGGACTAATACAGGGTAACACTGAAGCTTTCTTT | CASSQGLIQGNTEAFF
. | TRBJ2-5 | . | TRBV18 | TGTGCCAGCTCACCACCTACAGGGTCCCAAGAGACCCAGTACTTC | CASSPPTGSQETQYF
TRBD1 | TRBJ2-3 | . | TRBV30 | TGTGCCTCCCGGGACAGGGGTGGAGATACGCAGTATTTT | CASRDRGGDTQYF
. | TRBJ1-3 | . | TRBV28 | TGTGCCAGCAGTTTCCTTGGCCAGGTCTCTGGAAACACCATATATTTT | CASSFLGQVSGNTIYF
. | TRBJ2-3 | . | TRBV5-1 | TGCGCCAGCAGCTTAGAGGGACATACTAGCACAGATACGCAGTATTTT | CASSLEGHTSTDTQYF
TRBD2 | TRBJ2-3 | . | TRBV2 | TGTGCCAGCAGGGGACTAAATTGGGGGGGTAGAGCAGATACGCAGTATTTT | CASRGLNWGGRADTQYF
TRBD1 | TRBJ1-5 | . | TRBV30 | TGTGCCTGGGGACTAGGACAGGGCGTATATAGCAATCAGCCCCAGCATTTT | CAWGLGQGVYSNQPQHF
. | TRBJ2-3 | . | TRBV29-1 | TGCAGCGCCCAGGGGTCAGGCACAGATACGCAGTATTTT | CSAQGSGTDTQYF
. | TRBJ2-1 | . | TRBV3-1/TRBV3-2 | TGTGCCAGCAAAAACTCGGACACAAACAATGAGCAGTTCTTC | CASKNSDTNNEQFF
TRBD1 | TRBJ1-2 | once | TRBV5-6 | TGTGCCAGCAGCCCCGGAAGCCTACAGGGGGCGTCTGGCTACACCTTC | CASSPGSLQGASGYTF
. | TRBJ1-5 | . | TRBV18 | TGTGCCAGCTCACCATCAGGGCAGGGTTACAATCAGCCCCAGCATTTT | CASSPSGQGYNQPQHF
. | TRBJ1-2 | . | TRBV6-5 | TGTGCCAGCAGTTCTCCGCAGGACTATGGCTACACCTTC | CASSSPQDYGYTF
. | TRBJ1-1 | . | TRBV2 | TGTGCCAGCATCTCCCGCGGAGATTTAGACACTGAAGCTTTCTTT | CASISRGDLDTEAFF
TRBD1 | TRBJ1-5 | . | TRBV7-2 | TGTGCCAGCAGCTCGACAGGGGCCGCAAATCAGCCCCAGCATTTT | CASSSTGAANQPQHF
. | TRBJ1-2 | . | TRBV12-3/TRBV12-4 | TGTGCCAGCAGTCCGACAGCCCTCGATGGCTACACCTTC | CASSPTALDGYTF
. | TRBJ2-7 | . | TRBV4-1 | TGCGCCAGCAGCCCAGATCCGGACTTGTACGAGCAGTACTTC | CASSPDPDLYEQYF
. | TRBJ2-3 | once | TRBV2 | TGTGCCAGCAGTCGGGGGCAGGCGGGAGGCACAGATACGCAGTATTTT | CASSRGQAGGTDTQYF
. | TRBJ2-5 | . | TRBV12-3/TRBV12-4 | TGTGCCAGCAGTTTGCGGGAGACCCAGTACTTC | CASSLRETQYF
TRBD1 | TRBJ2-5 | . | TRBV30 | TGTGCCTGGCGTAACGGGACAGGGATGTTGGAGGAGACCCAGTACTTC | CAWRNGTGMLEETQYF
TRBD1 | TRBJ1-5 | . | TRBV19 | TGTGCCAGTAGCCTATCGACAGGGTTGAATCAGCCCCAGCATTTT | CASSLSTGLNQPQHF
. | TRBJ1-5 | . | TRBV6-5 | TGTGCCAGCAGTTACTCGGTCGGTCAGCCCCAGCATTTT | CASSYSVGQPQHF
TRBD1 | TRBJ1-2 | once | TRBV6-1 | TGTGCCAGCAGTGAAGTTTGGGACAGGGGTTTGAGATATGGCTACACCTTC | CASSEVWDRGLRYGYTF
TRBD1 | TRBJ2-1 | . | TRBV7-8 | TGTGCCAGCAGCTTAATCCGGACAGGTAGGTCCAATGAGCAGTTCTTC | CASSLIRTGRSNEQFF
. | TRBJ1-1 | few | TRBV10-2 | TGCGCCAGCAGTGAGTCCAGGGATATGAACACTGAAGCTTTCTTT | CASSESRDMNTEAFF